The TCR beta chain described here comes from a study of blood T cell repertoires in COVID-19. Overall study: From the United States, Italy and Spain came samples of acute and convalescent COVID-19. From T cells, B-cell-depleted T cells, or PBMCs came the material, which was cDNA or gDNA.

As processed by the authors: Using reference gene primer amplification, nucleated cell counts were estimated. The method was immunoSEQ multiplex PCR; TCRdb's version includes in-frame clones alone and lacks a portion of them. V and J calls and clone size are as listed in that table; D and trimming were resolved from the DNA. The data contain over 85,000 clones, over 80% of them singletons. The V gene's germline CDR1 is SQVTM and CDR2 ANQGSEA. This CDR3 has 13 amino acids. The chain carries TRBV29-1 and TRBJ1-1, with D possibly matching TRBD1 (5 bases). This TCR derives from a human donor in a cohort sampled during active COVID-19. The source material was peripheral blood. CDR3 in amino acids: CSLRQGENTEAFF. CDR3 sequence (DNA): TGCAGTCTAAGACAAGGGGAGAACACTGAAGCTTTCTTT.